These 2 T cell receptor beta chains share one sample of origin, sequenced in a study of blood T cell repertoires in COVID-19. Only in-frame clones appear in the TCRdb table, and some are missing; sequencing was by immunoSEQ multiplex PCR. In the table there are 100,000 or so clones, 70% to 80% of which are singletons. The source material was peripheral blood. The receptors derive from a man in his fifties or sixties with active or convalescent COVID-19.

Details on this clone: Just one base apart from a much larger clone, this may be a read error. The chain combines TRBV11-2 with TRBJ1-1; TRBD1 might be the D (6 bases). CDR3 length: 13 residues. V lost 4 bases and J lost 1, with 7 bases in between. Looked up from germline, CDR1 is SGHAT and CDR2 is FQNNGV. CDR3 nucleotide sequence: TGTGCCAGCAGCTGGGGACAGAACACTGAAGCTTTCTTT. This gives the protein CASSWGQNTEAFF.

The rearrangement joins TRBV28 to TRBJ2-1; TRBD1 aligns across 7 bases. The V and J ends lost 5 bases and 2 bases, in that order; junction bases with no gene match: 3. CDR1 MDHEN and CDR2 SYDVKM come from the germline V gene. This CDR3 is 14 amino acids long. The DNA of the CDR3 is TGTGCCAGCAGTAGACAGGGAACCTACAATGAGCAGTTCTTC. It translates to CASSRQGTYNEQFF.